This T cell receptor (beta chain) is from a study of vaccination and CD4 T cells after COVID-19. About the study: Nasal swab PCR had shown SARS-CoV-2 positivity in the convalescent patients (roughly 9 mild cases, one severe case).

V was clipped by 6 bases and J by 5 bases; unmatched bases: 5. The CDR3 runs to 14 residues. CDR1 and CDR2 (germline): SGHTA, FQGTGA. TCRdb itself ran the PCR reads through MiXCR, one entry per CDR3 protein. The repertoire holds about 18,000 distinct CDR3 sequences, with 55% to 65% as singletons. V is TRBV7-3 and J is TRBJ2-5, with 11 bases identical to TRBD2. The sequence was obtained from a human donor who had recovered from COVID-19. The specimen comprised CD4+ T cells from blood, sampled before SARS-CoV-2 vaccination. The CDR3 DNA follows: TGTGCCAGCAGGCTAGCGGGAGGCCGGGAGACCCAGTACTTC. Translating gives CASRLAGGRETQYF.